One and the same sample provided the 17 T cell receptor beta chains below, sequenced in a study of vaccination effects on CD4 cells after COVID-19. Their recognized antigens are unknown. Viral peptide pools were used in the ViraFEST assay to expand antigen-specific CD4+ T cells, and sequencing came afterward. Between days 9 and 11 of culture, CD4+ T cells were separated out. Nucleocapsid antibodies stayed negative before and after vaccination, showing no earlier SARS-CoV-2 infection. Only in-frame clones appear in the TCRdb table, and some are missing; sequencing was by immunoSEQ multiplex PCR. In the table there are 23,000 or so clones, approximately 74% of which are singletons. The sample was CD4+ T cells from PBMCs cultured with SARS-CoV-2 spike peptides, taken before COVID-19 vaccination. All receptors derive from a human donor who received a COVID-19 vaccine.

CDR3 loop: CASSQARGAASPLHF. The CDR3 bases are TGTGCCAGCAGCCAAGCAAGGGGGGCGGCTTCACCCCTCCACTTT. The chain has TRBV14 and TRBJ1-6, with D maybe TRBD1 (6 bases). V lost 1 base, J lost 9 bases, and 13 bases lay in between. This CDR3 region has 15 residues. Per the germline V gene, CDR1 is SGHDN and CDR2 is FVKESK. The full variable domain, rest sourced from reference TRBV14 and TRBJ1-6, is EAGVTQFPSHSVIEKGQTVTLRCDPISGHDNLYWYRRVMGKEIKFLLHFVKESKQDESGMPNNRFLAERTGGTYSTLKVQPAELEDSGVYFCASSQARGAASPLHFGNGTRLTVT.

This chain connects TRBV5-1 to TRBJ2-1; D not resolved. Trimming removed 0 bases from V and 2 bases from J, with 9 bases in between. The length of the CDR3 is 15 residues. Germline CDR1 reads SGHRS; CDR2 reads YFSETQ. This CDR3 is CASSLGGNTYNEQFF. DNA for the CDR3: TGCGCCAGCAGCTTGGGAGGCAACACCTACAATGAGCAGTTCTTC.

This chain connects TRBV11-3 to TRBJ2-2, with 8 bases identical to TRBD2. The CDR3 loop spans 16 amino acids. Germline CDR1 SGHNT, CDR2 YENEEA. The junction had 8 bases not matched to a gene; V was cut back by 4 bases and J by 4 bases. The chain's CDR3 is CASSSFGGGGTGELFF. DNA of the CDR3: TGTGCCAGCAGCTCCTTCGGGGGGGGTGGCACCGGGGAGCTGTTTTTT.

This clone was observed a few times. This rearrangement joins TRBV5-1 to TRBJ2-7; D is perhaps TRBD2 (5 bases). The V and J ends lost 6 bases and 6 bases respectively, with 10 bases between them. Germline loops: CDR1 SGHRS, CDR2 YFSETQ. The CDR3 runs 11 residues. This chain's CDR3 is CASKGETEQYF. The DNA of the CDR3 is TGCGCCAGCAAGGGAGAAACCGAGCAGTACTTC.

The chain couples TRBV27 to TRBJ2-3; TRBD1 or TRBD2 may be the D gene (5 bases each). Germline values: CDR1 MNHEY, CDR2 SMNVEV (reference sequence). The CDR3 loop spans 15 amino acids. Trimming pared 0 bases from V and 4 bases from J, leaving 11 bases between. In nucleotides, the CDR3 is TGTGCCAGCAGTTTATCGAGGGGAAATGCAGATACGCAGTATTTT. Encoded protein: CASSLSRGNADTQYF.

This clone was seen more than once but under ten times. This CDR3 reads CASSLDWGSAEAFF. As DNA, the CDR3 is TGTGCCAGCAGCTTGGATTGGGGTAGCGCTGAAGCTTTCTTT. The chain employs TRBV5-5 and TRBJ1-1; D gene ambiguous. The germline V gene has CDR1 SGHKS and CDR2 YYEKEE (reference sequence). The CDR3 is made up of 14 amino acids. Deletions cut 0 bases from V and 6 bases from J, with 12 bases between.

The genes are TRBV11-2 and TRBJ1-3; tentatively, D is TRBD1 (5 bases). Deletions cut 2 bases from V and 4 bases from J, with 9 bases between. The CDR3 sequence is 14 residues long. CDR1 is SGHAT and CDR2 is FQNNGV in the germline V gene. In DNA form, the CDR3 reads TGTGCCAGCAGCTTACAAACAGGAGGAAACACCATATATTTT. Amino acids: CASSLQTGGNTIYF.

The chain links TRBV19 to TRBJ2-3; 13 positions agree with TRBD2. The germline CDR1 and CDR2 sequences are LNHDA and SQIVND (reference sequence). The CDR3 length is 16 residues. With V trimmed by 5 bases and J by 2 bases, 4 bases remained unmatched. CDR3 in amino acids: CASSATSGRNTDTQYF. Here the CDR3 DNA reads TGTGCCAGTAGTGCGACTAGCGGGAGGAACACAGATACGCAGTATTTT.

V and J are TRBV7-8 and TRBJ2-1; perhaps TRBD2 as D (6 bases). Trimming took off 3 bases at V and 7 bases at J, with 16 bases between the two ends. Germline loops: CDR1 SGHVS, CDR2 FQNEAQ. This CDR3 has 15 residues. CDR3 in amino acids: CASSFTLRGINEQFF. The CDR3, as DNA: TGTGCCAGCAGCTTCACTCTCCGGGGGATTAATGAGCAGTTCTTC.

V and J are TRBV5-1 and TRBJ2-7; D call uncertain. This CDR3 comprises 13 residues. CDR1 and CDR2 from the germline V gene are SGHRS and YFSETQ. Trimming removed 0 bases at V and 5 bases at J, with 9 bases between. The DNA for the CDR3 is TGCGCCAGCAGCTTGGGTATAGATAACGAGCAGTACTTC. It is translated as CASSLGIDNEQYF. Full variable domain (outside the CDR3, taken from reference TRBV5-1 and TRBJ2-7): KAGVTQTPRYLIKTRGQQVTLSCSPISGHRSVSWYQQTPGQGLQFLFEYFSETQRNKGNFPGRFSGRQFSNSRSEMNVSTLELGDSALYLCASSLGIDNEQYFGPGTRLTVT.

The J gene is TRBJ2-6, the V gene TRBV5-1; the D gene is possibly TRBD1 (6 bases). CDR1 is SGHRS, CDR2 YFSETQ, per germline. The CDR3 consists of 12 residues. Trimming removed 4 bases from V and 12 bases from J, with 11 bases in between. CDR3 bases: TGCGCCAGCAGCAGGACAGAGACCGTCCTGACTTTC. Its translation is CASSRTETVLTF.

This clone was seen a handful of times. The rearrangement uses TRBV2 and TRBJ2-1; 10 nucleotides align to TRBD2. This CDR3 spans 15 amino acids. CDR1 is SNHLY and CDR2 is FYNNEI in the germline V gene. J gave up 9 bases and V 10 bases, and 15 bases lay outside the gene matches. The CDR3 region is CATLRASGGVGEQFF. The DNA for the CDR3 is TGTGCCACCTTGAGGGCCAGCGGGGGGGTAGGTGAGCAGTTCTTC. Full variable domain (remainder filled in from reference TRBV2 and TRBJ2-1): EPEVTQTPSHQVTQMGQEVILRCVPISNHLYFYWYRQILGQKVEFLVSFYNNEISEKSEIFDDQFSVERPDGSNFTLKIRSTKLEDSAMYFCATLRASGGVGEQFFGPGTRLTVL.

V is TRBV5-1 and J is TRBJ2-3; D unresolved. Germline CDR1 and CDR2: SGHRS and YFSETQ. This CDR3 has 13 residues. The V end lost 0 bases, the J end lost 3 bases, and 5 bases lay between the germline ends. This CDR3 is CASSLAYTDTQYF. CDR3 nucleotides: TGCGCCAGCAGCTTGGCCTATACAGATACGCAGTATTTT.

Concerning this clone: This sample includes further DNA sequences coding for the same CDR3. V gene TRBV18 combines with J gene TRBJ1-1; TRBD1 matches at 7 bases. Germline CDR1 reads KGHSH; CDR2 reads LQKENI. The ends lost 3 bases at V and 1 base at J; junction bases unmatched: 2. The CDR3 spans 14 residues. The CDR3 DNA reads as TGTGCCAGCTCACCTGACAGGGCGAACACTGAAGCTTTCTTT. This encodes CASSPDRANTEAFF.

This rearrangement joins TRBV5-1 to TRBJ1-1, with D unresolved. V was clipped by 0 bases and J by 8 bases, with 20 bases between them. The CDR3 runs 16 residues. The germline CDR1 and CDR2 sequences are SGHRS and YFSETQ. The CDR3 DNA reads TGCGCCAGCAGCTTGGTGGCAGGCCTCTCCTCGGGGGAAGCTTTCTTT. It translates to CASSLVAGLSSGEAFF.

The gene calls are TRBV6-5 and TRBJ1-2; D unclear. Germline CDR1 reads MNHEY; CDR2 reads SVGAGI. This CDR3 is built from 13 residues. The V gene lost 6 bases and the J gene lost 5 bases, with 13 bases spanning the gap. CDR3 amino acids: CASRRVPHYGYTF. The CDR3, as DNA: TGTGCCAGCAGAAGGGTTCCCCATTATGGCTACACCTTC.

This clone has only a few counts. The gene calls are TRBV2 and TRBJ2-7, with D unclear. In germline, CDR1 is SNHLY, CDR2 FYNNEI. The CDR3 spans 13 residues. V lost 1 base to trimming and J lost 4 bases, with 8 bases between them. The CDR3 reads CASSEGSQYEQYF. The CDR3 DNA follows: TGTGCCAGCAGTGAAGGCAGCCAATACGAGCAGTACTTC. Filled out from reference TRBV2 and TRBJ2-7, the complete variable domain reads EPEVTQTPSHQVTQMGQEVILRCVPISNHLYFYWYRQILGQKVEFLVSFYNNEISEKSEIFDDQFSVERPDGSNFTLKIRSTKLEDSAMYFCASSEGSQYEQYFGPGTRLTVT.